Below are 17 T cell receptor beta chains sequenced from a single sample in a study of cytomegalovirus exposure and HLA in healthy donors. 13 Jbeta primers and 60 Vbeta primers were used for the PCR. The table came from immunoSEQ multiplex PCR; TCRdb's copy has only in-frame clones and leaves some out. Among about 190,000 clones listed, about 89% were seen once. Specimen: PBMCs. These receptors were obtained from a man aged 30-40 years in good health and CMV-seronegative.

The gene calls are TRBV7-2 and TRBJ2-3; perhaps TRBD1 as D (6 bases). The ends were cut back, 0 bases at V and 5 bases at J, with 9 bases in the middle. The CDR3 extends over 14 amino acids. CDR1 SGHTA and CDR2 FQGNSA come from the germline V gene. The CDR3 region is CASSLAPGVDTQYF. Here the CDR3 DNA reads TGTGCCAGCAGCTTAGCCCCAGGGGTAGATACGCAGTATTTT.

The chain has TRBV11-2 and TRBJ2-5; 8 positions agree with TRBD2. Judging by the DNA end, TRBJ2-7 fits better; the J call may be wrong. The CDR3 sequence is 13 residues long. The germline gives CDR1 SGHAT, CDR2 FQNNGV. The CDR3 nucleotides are TGTGCCAGCAGCTTACGGGGGGGCTACGAGCAGTACTTC. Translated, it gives CASSLRGGYEQYF.

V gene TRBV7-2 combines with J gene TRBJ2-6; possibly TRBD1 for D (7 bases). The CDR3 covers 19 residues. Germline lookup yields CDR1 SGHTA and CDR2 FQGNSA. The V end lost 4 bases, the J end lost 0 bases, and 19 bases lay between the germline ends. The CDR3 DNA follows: TGTGCCAGCAGCTCTACGTGGGGGGACAGCGTCTCTGGGGCCAACGTCCTGACTTTC. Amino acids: CASSSTWGDSVSGANVLTF.

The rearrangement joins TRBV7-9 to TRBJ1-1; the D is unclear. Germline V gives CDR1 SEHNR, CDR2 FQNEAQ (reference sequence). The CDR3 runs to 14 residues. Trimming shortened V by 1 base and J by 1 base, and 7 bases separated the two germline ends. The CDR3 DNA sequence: TGTGCCAGCAGCTTAGTGGCCCAGAACACTGAAGCTTTCTTT. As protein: CASSLVAQNTEAFF.

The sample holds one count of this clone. The CDR3 sequence is CASSHSDRVTEAFF. The CDR3 coding sequence is TGCGCCAGCAGCCACTCCGACAGGGTCACTGAAGCTTTCTTT. The chain couples TRBV4-3 to TRBJ1-1; 7 bases match TRBD1. The V gene's germline CDR1 is LGHNA and CDR2 YSLEER. J gave up 4 bases and V 3 bases, and 5 bases lay outside the gene matches. The CDR3 runs 14 residues.

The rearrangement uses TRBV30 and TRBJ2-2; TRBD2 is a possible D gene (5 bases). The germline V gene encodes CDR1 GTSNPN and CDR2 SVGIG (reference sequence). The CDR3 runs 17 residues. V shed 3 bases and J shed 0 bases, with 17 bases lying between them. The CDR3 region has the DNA TGTGCCTGGAGCCGTGTTGGTGCGGGCGCGAACACCGGGGAGCTGTTTTTT. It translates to CAWSRVGAGANTGELFF. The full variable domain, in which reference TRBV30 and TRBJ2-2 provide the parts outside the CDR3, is SQTIHQWPATLVQPVGSPLSLECTVEGTSNPNLYWYRQAAGRGLQLLFYSVGIGQISSEVPQNLSASRPQDRQFILSSKKLLLSDSGFYLCAWSRVGAGANTGELFFGEGSRLTVL.

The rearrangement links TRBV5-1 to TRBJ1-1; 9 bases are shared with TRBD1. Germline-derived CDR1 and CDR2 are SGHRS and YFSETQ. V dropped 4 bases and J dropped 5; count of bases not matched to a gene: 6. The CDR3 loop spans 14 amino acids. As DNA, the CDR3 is TGCGCCAGCAGCACCCGACAGGGGGGGACTGAAGCTTTCTTT. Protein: CASSTRQGGTEAFF.

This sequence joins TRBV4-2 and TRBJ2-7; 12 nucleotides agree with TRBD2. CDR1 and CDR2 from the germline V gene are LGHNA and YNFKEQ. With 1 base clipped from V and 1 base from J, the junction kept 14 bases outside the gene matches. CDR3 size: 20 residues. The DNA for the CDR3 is TGTGCCAGCAGCCAAGTTGGTCTAGCGGGGGGGATAGGTGGATCCTACGAGCAGTACTTC. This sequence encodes CASSQVGLAGGIGGSYEQYF.

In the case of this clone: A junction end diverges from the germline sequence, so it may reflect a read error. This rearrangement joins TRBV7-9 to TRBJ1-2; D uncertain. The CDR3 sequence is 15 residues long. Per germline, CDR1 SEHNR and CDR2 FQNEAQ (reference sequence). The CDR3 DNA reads TGTTCCAGCAGCTTAACTAGTAGTAGCGGTGCAACATACACCTTC. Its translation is CSSSLTSSSGATYTF.

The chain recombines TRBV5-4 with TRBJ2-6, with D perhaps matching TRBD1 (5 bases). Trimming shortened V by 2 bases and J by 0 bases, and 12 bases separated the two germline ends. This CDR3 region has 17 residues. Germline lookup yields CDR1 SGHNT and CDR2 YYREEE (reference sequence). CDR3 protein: CASSLMTESSGANVLTF. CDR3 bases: TGTGCCAGCAGCTTAATGACAGAAAGCTCTGGGGCCAACGTCCTGACTTTC.

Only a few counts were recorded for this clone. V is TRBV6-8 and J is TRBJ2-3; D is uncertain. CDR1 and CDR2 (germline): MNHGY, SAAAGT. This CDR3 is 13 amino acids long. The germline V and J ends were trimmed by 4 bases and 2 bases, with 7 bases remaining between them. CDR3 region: CASSFDITDTQYF. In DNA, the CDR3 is TGTGCCAGCAGTTTTGACATCACAGATACGCAGTATTTT.

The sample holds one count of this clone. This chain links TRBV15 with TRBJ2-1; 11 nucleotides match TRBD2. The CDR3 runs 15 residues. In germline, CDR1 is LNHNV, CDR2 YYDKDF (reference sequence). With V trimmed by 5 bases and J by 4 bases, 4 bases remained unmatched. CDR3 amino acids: CATSAGTSGYNEQFF. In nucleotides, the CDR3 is TGTGCCACCAGCGCAGGGACTAGCGGATACAATGAGCAGTTCTTC.

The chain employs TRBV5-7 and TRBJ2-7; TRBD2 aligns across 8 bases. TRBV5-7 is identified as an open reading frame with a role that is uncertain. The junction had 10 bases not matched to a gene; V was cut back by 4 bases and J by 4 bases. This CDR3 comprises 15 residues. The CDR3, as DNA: TGTGCCAGCAGCCAGTCGGCGGGGGGAGCGTACGAGCAGTACTTC. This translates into CASSQSAGGAYEQYF.

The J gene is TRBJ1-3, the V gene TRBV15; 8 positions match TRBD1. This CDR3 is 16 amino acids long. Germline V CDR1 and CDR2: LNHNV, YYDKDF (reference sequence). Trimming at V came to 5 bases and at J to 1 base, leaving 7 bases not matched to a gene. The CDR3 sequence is CATSGGQGFSGNTIYF. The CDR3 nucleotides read TGTGCCACCAGCGGTGGACAGGGTTTTTCTGGAAACACCATATATTTT.

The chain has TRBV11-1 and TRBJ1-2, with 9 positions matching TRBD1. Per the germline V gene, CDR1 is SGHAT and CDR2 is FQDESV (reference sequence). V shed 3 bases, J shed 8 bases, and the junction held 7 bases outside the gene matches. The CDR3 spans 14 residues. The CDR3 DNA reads TGTGCCAGCAGCTTGGGGGACAGGGTCAAAGGCTACACCTTC. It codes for CASSLGDRVKGYTF.

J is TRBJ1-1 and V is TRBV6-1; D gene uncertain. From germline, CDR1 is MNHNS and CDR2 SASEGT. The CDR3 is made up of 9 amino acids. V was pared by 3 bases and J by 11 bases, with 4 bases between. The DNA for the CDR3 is TGTGCCAGCAGTGAGAGGGCTTTCTTT. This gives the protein CASSERAFF.

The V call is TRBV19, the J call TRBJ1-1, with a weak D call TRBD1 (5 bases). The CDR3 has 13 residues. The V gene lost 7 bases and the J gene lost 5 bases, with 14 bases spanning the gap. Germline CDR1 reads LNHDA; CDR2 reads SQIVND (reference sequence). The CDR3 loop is CASTAGRATEAFF. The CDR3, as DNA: TGTGCCAGTACCGCCGGCAGGGCGACTGAAGCTTTCTTT.